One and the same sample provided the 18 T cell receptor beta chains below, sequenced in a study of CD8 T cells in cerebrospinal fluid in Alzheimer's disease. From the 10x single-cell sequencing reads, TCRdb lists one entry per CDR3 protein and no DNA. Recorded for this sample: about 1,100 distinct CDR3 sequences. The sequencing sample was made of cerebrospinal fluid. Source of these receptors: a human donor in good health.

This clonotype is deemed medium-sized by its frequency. CDR3: CASSFTGNTEAFF. The V call is TRBV27, the J call TRBJ1-1; the TCRdb call, TRBD1, lacks DNA for checking. The CDR3 is 13 amino acids. CDR1 MNHEY and CDR2 SMNVEV come from the germline V gene (reference sequence).

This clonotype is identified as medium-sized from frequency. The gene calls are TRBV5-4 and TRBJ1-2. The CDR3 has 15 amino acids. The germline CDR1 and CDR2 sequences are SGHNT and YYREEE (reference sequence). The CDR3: CASSLGRTVNYGYTF. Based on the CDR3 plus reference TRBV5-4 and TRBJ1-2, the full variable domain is ETGVTQSPTHLIKTRGQQVTLRCSSQSGHNTVSWYQQALGQGPQFIFQYYREEENGRGNFPPRFSGLQFPNYSSELNVNALELDDSALYLCASSLGRTVNYGYTFGSGTRLTVV.

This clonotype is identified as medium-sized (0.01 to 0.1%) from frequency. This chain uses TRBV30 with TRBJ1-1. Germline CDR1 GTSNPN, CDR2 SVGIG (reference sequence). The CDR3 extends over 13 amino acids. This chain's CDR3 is CAWSVEANTEAFF.

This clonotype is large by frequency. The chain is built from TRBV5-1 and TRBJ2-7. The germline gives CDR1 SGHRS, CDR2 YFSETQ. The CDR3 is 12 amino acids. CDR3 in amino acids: CASSLLGYEQYF.

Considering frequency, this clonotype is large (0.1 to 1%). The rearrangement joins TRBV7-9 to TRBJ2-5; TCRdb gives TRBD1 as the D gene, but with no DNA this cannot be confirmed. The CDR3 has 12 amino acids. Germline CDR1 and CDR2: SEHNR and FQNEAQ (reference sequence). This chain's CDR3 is CASSPVVETQYF.

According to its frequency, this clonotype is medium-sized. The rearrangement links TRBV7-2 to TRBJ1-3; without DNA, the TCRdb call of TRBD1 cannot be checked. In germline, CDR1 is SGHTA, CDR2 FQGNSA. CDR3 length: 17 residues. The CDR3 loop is CASSLLGVRSSGNTIYF. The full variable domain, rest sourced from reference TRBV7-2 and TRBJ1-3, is GAGVSQSPSNKVTEKGKDVELRCDPISGHTALYWYRQSLGQGLEFLIYFQGNSAPDKSGLPSDRFSAERTGGSVSTLTIQRTQQEDSAVYLCASSLLGVRSSGNTIYFGEGSWLTVV.

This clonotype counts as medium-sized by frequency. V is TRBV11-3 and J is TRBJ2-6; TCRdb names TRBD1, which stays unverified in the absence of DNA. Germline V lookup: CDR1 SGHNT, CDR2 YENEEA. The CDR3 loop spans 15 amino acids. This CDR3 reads CASSPGPGRANVLTF.

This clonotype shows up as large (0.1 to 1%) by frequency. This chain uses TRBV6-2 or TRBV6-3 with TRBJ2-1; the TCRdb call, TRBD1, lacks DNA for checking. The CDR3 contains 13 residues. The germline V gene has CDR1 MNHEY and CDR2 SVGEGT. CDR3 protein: CASSYWRDNEQFF.

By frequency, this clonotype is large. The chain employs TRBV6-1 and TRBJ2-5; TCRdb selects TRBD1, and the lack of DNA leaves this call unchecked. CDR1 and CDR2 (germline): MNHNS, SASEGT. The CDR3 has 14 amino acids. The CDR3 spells CASSEAQGEETQYF.

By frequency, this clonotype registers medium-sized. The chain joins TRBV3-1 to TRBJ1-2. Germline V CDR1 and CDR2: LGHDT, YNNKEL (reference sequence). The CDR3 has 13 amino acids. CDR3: CASSQDRAGGYTF.

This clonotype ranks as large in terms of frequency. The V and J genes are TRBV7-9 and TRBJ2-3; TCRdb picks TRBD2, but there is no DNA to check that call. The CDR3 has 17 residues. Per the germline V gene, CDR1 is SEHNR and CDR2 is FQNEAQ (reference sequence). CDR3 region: CASSPRTSGWEVNTQYF. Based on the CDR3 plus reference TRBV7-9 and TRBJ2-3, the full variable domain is DTGVSQNPRHKITKRGQNVTFRCDPISEHNRLYWYRQTLGQGPEFLTYFQNEAQLEKSRLLSDRFSAERPKGSFSTLEIQRTEQGDSAMYLCASSPRTSGWEVNTQYFGPGTRLTVL.

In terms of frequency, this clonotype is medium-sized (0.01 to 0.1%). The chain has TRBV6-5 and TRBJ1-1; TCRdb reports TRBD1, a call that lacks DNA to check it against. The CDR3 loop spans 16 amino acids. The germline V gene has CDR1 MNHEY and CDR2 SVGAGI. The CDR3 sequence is CASSWTGGFMNTEAFF.

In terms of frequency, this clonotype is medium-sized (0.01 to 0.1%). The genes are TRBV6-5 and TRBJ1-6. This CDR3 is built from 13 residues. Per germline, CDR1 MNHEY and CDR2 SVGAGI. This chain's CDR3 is CASRLSANSPLHF.

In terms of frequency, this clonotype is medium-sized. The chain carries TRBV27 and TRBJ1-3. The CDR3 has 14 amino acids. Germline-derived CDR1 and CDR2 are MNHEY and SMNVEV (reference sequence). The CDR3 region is CASSLSGLGNTIYF.

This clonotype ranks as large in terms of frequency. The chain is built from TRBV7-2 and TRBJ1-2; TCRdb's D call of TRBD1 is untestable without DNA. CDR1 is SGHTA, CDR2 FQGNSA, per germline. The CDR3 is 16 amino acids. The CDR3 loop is CASSLSVSGRSYGYTF. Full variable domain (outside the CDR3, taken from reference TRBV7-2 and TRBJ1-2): GAGVSQSPSNKVTEKGKDVELRCDPISGHTALYWYRQSLGQGLEFLIYFQGNSAPDKSGLPSDRFSAERTGGSVSTLTIQRTQQEDSAVYLCASSLSVSGRSYGYTFGSGTRLTVV.

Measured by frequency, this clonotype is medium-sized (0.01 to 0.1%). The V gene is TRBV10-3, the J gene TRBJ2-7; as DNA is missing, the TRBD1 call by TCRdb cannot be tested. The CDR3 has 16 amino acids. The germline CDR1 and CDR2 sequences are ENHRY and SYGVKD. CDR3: CAISTKGNRGHYEQYF.

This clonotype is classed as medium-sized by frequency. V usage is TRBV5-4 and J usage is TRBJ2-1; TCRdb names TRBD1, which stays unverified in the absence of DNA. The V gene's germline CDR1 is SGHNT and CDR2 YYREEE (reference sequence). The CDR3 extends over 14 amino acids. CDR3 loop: CASSLVGAPEGQFF. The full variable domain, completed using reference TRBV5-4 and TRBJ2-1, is ETGVTQSPTHLIKTRGQQVTLRCSSQSGHNTVSWYQQALGQGPQFIFQYYREEENGRGNFPPRFSGLQFPNYSSELNVNALELDDSALYLCASSLVGAPEGQFFGPGTRLTVL.

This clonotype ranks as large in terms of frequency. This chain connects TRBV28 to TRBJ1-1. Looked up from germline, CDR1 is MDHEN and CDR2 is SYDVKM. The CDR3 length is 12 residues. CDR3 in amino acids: CASSLVNTEAFF.